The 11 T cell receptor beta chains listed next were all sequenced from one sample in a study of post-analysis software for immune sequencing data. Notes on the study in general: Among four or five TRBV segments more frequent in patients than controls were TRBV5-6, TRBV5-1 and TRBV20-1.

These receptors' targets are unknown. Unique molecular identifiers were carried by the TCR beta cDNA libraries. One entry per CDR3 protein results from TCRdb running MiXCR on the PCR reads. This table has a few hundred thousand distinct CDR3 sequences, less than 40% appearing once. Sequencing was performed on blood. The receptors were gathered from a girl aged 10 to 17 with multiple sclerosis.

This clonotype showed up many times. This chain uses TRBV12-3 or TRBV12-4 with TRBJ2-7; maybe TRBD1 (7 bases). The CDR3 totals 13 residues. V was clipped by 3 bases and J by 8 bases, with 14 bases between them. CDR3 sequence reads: CASSFQQGRKQYF. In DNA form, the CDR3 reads TGTGCCAGCAGTTTCCAACAGGGGAGGAAGCAGTACTTC.

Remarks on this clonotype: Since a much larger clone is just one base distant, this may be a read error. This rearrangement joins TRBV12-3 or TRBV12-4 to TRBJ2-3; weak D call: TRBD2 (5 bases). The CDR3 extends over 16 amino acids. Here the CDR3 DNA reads TGTGCCAGCAGTGCAATTGACCCTGGAGGCACAGATATGCAGTATTTT. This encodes CASSAIDPGGTDMQYF.

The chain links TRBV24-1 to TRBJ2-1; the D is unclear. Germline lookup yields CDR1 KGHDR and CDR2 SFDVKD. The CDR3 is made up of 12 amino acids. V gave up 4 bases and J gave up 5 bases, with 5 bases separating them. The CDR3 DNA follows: TGTGCCACCAGTGAATTAAACAATGAGCAGTTCTTC. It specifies CATSELNNEQFF.

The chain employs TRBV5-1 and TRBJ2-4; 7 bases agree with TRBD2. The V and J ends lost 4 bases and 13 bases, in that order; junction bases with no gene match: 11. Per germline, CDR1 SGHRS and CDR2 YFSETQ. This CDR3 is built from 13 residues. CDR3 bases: TGCGCCAGCAGCCTAGACCTGGCGGGGGAGCAGTACTTC. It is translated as CASSLDLAGEQYF.

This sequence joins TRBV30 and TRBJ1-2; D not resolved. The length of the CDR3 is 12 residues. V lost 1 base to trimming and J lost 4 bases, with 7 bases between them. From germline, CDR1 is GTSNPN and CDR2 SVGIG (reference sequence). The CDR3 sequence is CAWSGLPYGYTF. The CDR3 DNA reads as TGTGCCTGGAGTGGTCTGCCCTATGGCTACACCTTC. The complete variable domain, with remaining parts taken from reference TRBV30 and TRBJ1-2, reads SQTIHQWPATLVQPVGSPLSLECTVEGTSNPNLYWYRQAAGRGLQLLFYSVGIGQISSEVPQNLSASRPQDRQFILSSKKLLLSDSGFYLCAWSGLPYGYTFGSGTRLTVV.

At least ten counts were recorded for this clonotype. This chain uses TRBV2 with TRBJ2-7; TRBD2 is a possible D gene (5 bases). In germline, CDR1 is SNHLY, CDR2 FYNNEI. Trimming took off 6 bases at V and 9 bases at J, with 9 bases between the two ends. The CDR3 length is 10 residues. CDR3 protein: CASSGKGQYF. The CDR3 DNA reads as TGTGCCAGCAGCGGGAAAGGGCAGTACTTC.

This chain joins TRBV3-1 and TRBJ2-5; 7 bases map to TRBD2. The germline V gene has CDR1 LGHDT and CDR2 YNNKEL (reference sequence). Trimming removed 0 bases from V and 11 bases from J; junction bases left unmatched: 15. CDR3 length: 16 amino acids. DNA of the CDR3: TGTGCCAGCAGCCAAGAACGACTAGCCTCCTACAATGAGCAGTACTTC. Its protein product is CASSQERLASYNEQYF.

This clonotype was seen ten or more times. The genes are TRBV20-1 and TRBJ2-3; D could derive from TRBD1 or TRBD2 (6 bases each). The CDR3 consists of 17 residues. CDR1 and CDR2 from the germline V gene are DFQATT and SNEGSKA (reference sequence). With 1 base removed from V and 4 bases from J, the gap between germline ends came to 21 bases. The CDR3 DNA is TGCAGTGCTAGAGGACGCCTCCGAGGGGGGAGTCCAGATACGCAGTATTTT. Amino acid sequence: CSARGRLRGGSPDTQYF.

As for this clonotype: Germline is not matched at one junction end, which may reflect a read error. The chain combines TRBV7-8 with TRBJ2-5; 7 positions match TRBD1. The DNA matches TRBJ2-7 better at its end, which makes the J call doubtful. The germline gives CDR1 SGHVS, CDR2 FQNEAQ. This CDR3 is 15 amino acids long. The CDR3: CTSSSHRGRWDEQYF. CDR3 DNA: TGTACCAGCAGCTCCCACAGGGGTCGATGGGACGAGCAGTACTTC.

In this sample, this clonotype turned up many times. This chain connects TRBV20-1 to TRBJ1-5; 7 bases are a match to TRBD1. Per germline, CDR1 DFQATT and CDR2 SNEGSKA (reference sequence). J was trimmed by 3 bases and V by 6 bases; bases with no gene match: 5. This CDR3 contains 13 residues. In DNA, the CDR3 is TGCAGTGCGGCCGGGACAGTCAATCAGCCCCAGCATTTT. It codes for CSAAGTVNQPQHF.

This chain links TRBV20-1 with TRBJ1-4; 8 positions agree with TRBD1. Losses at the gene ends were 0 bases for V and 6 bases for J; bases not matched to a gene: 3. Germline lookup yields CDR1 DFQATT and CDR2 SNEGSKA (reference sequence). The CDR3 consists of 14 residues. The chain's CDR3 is CSARDQGADEKLFF. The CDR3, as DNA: TGCAGTGCTAGAGATCAGGGGGCGGATGAAAAACTGTTTTTT.